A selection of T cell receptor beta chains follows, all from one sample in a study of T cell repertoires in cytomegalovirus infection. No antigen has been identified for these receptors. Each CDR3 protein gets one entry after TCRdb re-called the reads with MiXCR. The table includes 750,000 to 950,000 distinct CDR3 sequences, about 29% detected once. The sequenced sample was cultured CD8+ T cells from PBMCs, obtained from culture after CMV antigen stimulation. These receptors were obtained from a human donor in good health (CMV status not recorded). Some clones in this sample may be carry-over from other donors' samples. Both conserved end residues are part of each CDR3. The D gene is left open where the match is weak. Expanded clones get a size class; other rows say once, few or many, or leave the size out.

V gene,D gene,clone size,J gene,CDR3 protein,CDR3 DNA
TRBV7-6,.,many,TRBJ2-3,CASSSRPAGGTDTQYF,TGTGCCAGCAGCTCTCGACCGGCTGGAGGCACAGATACGCAGTATTTT
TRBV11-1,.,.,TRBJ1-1,CASSLRFYLF,TGTGCCAGCAGCCTTAGGTTTTACCTCTTT
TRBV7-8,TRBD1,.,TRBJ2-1,CASSHHRTGIINEQFF,TGTGCCAGCAGCCACCATAGGACAGGGATTATCAATGAGCAGTTCTTC
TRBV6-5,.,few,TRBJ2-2,CASSYSPGETGGELFF,TGTGCCAGCAGTTATTCTCCCGGGGAGACGGGAGGGGAGCTGTTTTTT
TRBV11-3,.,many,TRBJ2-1,CASSFRDTSGEQFF,TGTGCCAGCAGCTTCCGGGACACCTCGGGTGAGCAGTTCTTC
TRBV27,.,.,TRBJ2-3,CASSLPYLTDTQYF,TGTGCCAGCAGTCTTCCGTATTTGACAGATACGCAGTATTTT
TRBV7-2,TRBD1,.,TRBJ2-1,CASSGQGTKQFF,TGTGCCAGCAGCGGACAGGGGACCAAGCAGTTCTTC
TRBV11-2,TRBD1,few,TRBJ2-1,CASSLGLRGLNEQFF,TGTGCCAGCAGCTTAGGTCTCAGGGGGTTGAATGAGCAGTTCTTC
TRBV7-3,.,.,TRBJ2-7,CASRAEGSNHPEQYF,TGTGCCAGCAGGGCGGAGGGGTCGAACCACCCCGAGCAGTACTTC
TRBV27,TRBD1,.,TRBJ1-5,CASSQGTGDGQPQHF,TGTGCCAGCAGTCAAGGGACAGGGGATGGTCAGCCCCAGCATTTT
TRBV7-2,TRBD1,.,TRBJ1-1,CASSHRGLNTEAFF,TGTGCCAGCAGCCACAGGGGATTGAACACTGAAGCTTTCTTT
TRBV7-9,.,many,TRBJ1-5,CASSPPGAIQPQHF,TGTGCCAGCAGCCCCCCCGGGGCTATTCAGCCCCAGCATTTT
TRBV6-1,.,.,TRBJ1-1,CASGAGTPNTEAFF,TGTGCCAGCGGTGCCGGGACTCCGAACACTGAAGCTTTCTTT
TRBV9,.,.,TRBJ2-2,CATQTGNTGELFF,TGTGCCACCCAGACAGGGAACACCGGGGAGCTGTTTTTT
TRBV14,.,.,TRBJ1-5,CASSQGRGPNQPQHF,TGTGCCAGCAGCCAAGGCAGGGGACCGAATCAGCCCCAGCATTTT
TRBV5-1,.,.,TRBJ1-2,CASSLEPGLNYGYTF,TGCGCCAGCAGCTTGGAGCCAGGGCTCAACTATGGCTACACCTTC
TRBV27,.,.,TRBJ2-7,CVSSLVGSYEQYF,TGTGTCAGCAGTTTAGTGGGTTCCTACGAGCAGTACTTC
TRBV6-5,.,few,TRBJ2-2,CASGYFSPFGGELFF,TGTGCCAGCGGTTACTTCAGTCCCTTTGGCGGGGAGCTGTTTTTT
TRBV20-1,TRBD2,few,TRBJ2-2,CSARTSGGSNTGELFF,TGCAGTGCTAGAACTAGCGGGGGGTCGAACACCGGGGAGCTGTTTTTT
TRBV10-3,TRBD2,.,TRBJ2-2,CAISSEPETSGGPATNTGELFF,TGTGCCATCAGCAGCGAACCGGAAACTAGCGGGGGCCCTGCTACGAACACCGGGGAGCTGTTTTTT
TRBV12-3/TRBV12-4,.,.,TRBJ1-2,CASSSSWEGPYGYTF,TGTGCCAGCAGTTCATCCTGGGAGGGACCTTATGGCTACACCTTC
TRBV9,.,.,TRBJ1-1,CASSVVGTPEETEAFF,TGTGCCAGCAGCGTAGTCGGGACACCAGAAGAGACTGAAGCTTTCTTT
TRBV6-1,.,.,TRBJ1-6,CASSPRLAYSPLHF,TGTGCCAGCAGTCCTCGCCTGGCATATTCACCCCTCCACTTT
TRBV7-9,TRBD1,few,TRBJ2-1,CASSNRGQGNNEQFF,TGTGCCAGCAGCAACAGGGGGCAGGGCAACAATGAGCAGTTCTTC
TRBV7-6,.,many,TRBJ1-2,CASSIKPTTGDVMGYTF,TGTGCCAGCAGCATCAAGCCTACTACGGGAGACGTCATGGGCTACACCTTC
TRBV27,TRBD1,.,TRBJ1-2,CASSPLDRGNYGYTF,TGTGCCAGCAGTCCCCTCGACAGGGGTAACTATGGCTACACCTTC
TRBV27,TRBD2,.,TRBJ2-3,CANLYRGGRADTQYF,TGTGCCAACCTCTATCGGGGGGGCCGAGCAGATACGCAGTATTTT
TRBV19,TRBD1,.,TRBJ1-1,CASSSLRGGLVNTEAFF,TGTGCCAGTAGTAGCCTCAGGGGGGGATTGGTAAACACTGAAGCTTTCTTT
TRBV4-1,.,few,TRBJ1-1,CASSQFGQEGAFF,TGCGCCAGCAGCCAATTCGGCCAGGAAGGAGCTTTCTTT
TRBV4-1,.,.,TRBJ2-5,CVSSQDGINQETQYF,TGTGTCAGCAGCCAAGACGGGATCAACCAAGAGACCCAGTACTTC
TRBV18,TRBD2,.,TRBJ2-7,CASSPLTSGATYEQYF,TGTGCCAGCTCACCACTTACTAGCGGGGCTACCTACGAGCAGTACTTC
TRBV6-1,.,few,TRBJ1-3,CASSEGQFGDALGNTIYF,TGTGCCAGCAGTGAAGGGCAGTTCGGTGACGCTCTCGGAAACACCATATATTTT
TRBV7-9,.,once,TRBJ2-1,CASSLAFLRGSPYNEQFF,TGTGCCAGCAGCTTAGCGTTTCTCCGGGGGAGCCCCTACAATGAGCAGTTCTTC
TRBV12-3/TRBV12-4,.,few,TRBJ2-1,CASSPPVNEQFF,TGTGCCAGCAGTCCACCCGTGAATGAGCAGTTCTTC
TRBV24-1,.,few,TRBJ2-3,CATSESQYTDTQYF,TGTGCCACCAGTGAAAGCCAATACACAGATACGCAGTATTTT
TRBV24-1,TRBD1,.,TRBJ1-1,CATSEGQGAEAFF,TGTGCCACCAGCGAGGGACAGGGGGCTGAAGCTTTCTTT
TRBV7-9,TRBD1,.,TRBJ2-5,CASSLRGQIGETQYF,TGTGCCAGCAGCCTCAGGGGGCAGATCGGAGAGACCCAGTACTTC
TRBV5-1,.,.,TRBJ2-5,CASNRRGDLETQYF,TGCGCCAGCAACCGGAGGGGGGATTTAGAGACCCAGTACTTC
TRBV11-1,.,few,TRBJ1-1,CASSLYVSLSIIEAFF,TGTGCCAGCAGCTTATACGTTTCCCTGTCAATTATCGAAGCTTTCTTT
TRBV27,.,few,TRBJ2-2,CASSLLDPTGELFF,TGTGCCAGCAGTTTACTGGACCCTACCGGGGAGCTGTTTTTT
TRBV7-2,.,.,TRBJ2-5,CASSFQGLLETQYF,TGTGCCAGCAGCTTCCAGGGGCTTTTGGAGACCCAGTACTTC
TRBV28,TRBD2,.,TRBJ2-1,CASSWGGGNNEQFF,TGTGCCAGCAGTTGGGGGGGGGGAAACAATGAGCAGTTCTTC
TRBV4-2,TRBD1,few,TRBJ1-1,CASSQERRQGEAFF,TGTGCCAGCAGCCAAGAAAGGAGACAGGGTGAAGCTTTCTTT
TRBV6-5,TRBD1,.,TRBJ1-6,CASSYTEGALGSPLHF,TGTGCCAGCAGTTACACGGAGGGGGCATTAGGGTCACCCCTCCACTTT
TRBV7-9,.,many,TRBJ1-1,CASSSSMNTEAFF,TGTGCCAGCAGTTCAAGCATGAACACTGAAGCTTTCTTT
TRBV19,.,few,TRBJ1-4,CASSPKGRGDFGEKLFF,TGTGCCAGTAGCCCCAAAGGAAGGGGAGATTTTGGTGAAAAACTGTTTTTT
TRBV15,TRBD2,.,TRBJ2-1,CATSTSRGAYNEQFF,TGTGCCACCAGCACGTCTCGGGGGGCCTACAATGAGCAGTTCTTC